The 19 T cell receptor beta chains reported below all come from one sample, sequenced in a study of cytomegalovirus exposure and HLA in healthy donors. The PCR had 60 Vbeta and 13 Jbeta primers. Generated by immunoSEQ multiplex PCR, the TCRdb table keeps only in-frame clones and is missing some. The sample holds 250,000 to 350,000 clones; roughly 90% are singletons and the top ten take 3.5% to 4.5%. The sequencing input was PBMCs. These receptors were collected from a middle-aged man in good health and CMV-seropositive.

The chain couples TRBV7-2 to TRBJ2-7; TRBD2 matches 10 bases. The CDR3 has 16 amino acids. J lost 3 bases, V lost 5 bases, and 10 bases had no gene match. CDR1 is SGHTA and CDR2 is FQGNSA in the germline V gene. This CDR3 is CASSTLTWTSGYEQYF. The DNA of the CDR3 is TGTGCCAGCAGCACCTTAACCTGGACTAGCGGCTACGAGCAGTACTTC.

V and J are TRBV6-4 and TRBJ2-3; perhaps TRBD1 as D (6 bases). Germline V gives CDR1 MRHNA, CDR2 SNTAGT. The CDR3 runs to 16 residues. Trimming pared 2 bases from V and 3 bases from J, leaving 15 bases between. The chain's CDR3 is CASSDQSQGRTDTQYF. Written as DNA, the CDR3 is TGTGCCAGCAGTGACCAGTCCCAGGGGCGGACAGATACGCAGTATTTT.

The chain links TRBV14 to TRBJ1-1, with unresolved D. V lost 1 base to trimming and J lost 0 bases, with 12 bases between them. Germline loops: CDR1 SGHDN, CDR2 FVKESK. The CDR3 totals 16 residues. The CDR3 reads CASSQVRWRLNTEAFF. The CDR3 DNA reads as TGTGCCAGCAGCCAAGTTCGCTGGCGGCTGAACACTGAAGCTTTCTTT.

A remark on this clone: One junction end does not reproduce the germline sequence, and a read error may be involved. The V gene is TRBV7-9, the J gene TRBJ2-7; D is possibly TRBD2 (6 bases). This CDR3 region has 13 residues. Germline loops: CDR1 SEHNR, CDR2 FQNEAQ (reference sequence). The CDR3 nucleotides read TGTTCCAGCAGCTCGGGACTTCGTAACGAGCAGTACTTC. The encoded protein is CSSSSGLRNEQYF.

This CDR3 reads CASRMTSGRIGELFF. For the CDR3, the DNA is TGTGCCAGCAGAATGACTAGCGGGAGGATCGGGGAGCTGTTTTTT. The chain uses TRBV28 and TRBJ2-2; 13 bases fit TRBD2. J was trimmed by 7 bases and V by 6 bases; bases with no gene match: 5. Germline loops: CDR1 MDHEN, CDR2 SYDVKM. CDR3 length: 15 residues.

The gene calls are TRBV7-9 and TRBJ2-5; maybe TRBD1 (5 bases). V shed 8 bases and J shed 2 bases, with 18 bases lying between them. This CDR3 spans 15 amino acids. CDR1 is SEHNR and CDR2 is FQNEAQ in the germline V gene (reference sequence). CDR3 bases: TGTGCCAGCTCAAATTTTGGGGCAGCGCAAGAGACCCAGTACTTC. Translation: CASSNFGAAQETQYF.

This chain connects TRBV2 to TRBJ1-3; possibly TRBD1 for D (5 bases). With 8 bases removed from V and 0 bases from J, the gap between germline ends came to 11 bases. Germline V gene lookup returns CDR1 SNHLY and CDR2 FYNNEI. The CDR3 is made up of 14 amino acids. The chain's CDR3 is CASAGYLSGNTIYF. Written as DNA, the CDR3 is TGTGCCAGCGCAGGGTACCTCTCTGGAAACACCATATATTTT.

This sequence joins TRBV2 and TRBJ2-7; 15 bases are a match to TRBD2. V shed 6 bases and J 6 bases; nucleotides not matched to a gene: 12. The CDR3 is 17 residues long. Germline V gives CDR1 SNHLY, CDR2 FYNNEI. The CDR3 sequence is CASSVGTSGRITREQYF. CDR3 in DNA: TGTGCCAGCAGCGTGGGGACTAGCGGGAGGATCACCCGCGAGCAGTACTTC.

The chain has TRBV4-1 and TRBJ2-5, with D maybe TRBD2 (6 bases). The assigned J gene may be wrong: the sequence end matches TRBJ2-7 better. Germline V gives CDR1 MGHRA, CDR2 YSYEKL. CDR3 length equals 15 residues. The CDR3 DNA is TGCGCCAGCAGCCCTAAACTAGCCAGCTCCTACGAGCAGTACTTC. It translates to CASSPKLASSYEQYF.

To note about this clone: The same CDR3 is also encoded by other DNA sequences in this sample. The chain links TRBV5-1 to TRBJ2-5; 11 positions agree with TRBD2. CDR3 length: 16 residues. The J segment lost 1 base and the V segment lost 0 bases, leaving 2 bases of the junction unmatched. Germline CDR1 SGHRS, CDR2 YFSETQ. DNA of the CDR3: TGCGCCAGCAGCTTGGGTGGACTAGCGGGCCAAGAGACCCAGTACTTC. Residues: CASSLGGLAGQETQYF.

This clone was seen a handful of times. CDR3 DNA sequence: TGTGCCAGCAGGCGACTCAGGAACACCGGGGAGCTGTTTTTT. Translating gives CASRRLRNTGELFF. V usage is TRBV6-6 and J usage is TRBJ2-2, with unresolved D. V lost 6 bases and J lost 1, with 9 bases in between. Germline CDR1 and CDR2: MNHNY and SVGAGI (reference sequence). This CDR3 comprises 14 residues.

V usage is TRBV30 and J usage is TRBJ2-7, with D possibly TRBD2 on 6 matching bases. The V gene lost 0 bases and the J gene lost 4 bases, with 10 bases spanning the gap. Germline-derived CDR1 and CDR2 are GTSNPN and SVGIG (reference sequence). This CDR3 is 13 amino acids long. The CDR3 is CAWSVPGEYEQYF. The CDR3 bases are TGTGCCTGGAGTGTACCGGGGGAATACGAGCAGTACTTC.

V is TRBV29-1 and J is TRBJ2-7; 7 bases match TRBD1. V gave up 3 bases and J gave up 6 bases; unmatched junction bases: 8. CDR3 size: 13 residues. Germline V gene data show CDR1 as SQVTM and CDR2 as ANQGSEA. In DNA form, the CDR3 reads TGCAGCGTTGACACAGGGGTGAGTGGCGAGCAGTACTTC. Translated, it gives CSVDTGVSGEQYF.

CDR3 amino acids: CASSKDPPGQGLLDLNQPQHF. DNA for the CDR3: TGTGCCAGCAGCAAAGATCCCCCGGGACAGGGGTTGTTGGACTTAAATCAGCCCCAGCATTTT. The chain is built from TRBV21-1 and TRBJ1-5; the table's D call TRBD1 went unverified against the DNA. TRBV21-1 is annotated as a pseudogene. This CDR3 spans 21 amino acids.

The gene calls are TRBV7-9 and TRBJ2-7, with D possibly TRBD1 on 5 matching bases. Germline V gene data show CDR1 as SEHNR and CDR2 as FQNEAQ (reference sequence). V dropped 5 bases and J dropped 5 bases, with 16 bases sitting between them. This CDR3 has 14 residues. The CDR3: CASSRQGIRDEQYF. CDR3 coding DNA: TGTGCCAGCAGCCGGCAGGGTATAAGGGACGAGCAGTACTTC. The full variable domain, completed using reference TRBV7-9 and TRBJ2-7, is DTGVSQNPRHKITKRGQNVTFRCDPISEHNRLYWYRQTLGQGPEFLTYFQNEAQLEKSRLLSDRFSAERPKGSFSTLEIQRTEQGDSAMYLCASSRQGIRDEQYFGPGTRLTVT.

This clone was found once. The rearrangement uses TRBV27 and TRBJ2-5; 10 bases map to TRBD2. The CDR3 runs to 15 residues. Germline V gives CDR1 MNHEY, CDR2 SMNVEV (reference sequence). V gave up 7 bases and J gave up 2 bases; unmatched junction bases: 7. CDR3 DNA: TGTGCCAGCACCGTTAGCGGGAGGCCTCAAGAGACCCAGTACTTC. This sequence encodes CASTVSGRPQETQYF.

J is TRBJ1-2 and V is TRBV28; D is undetermined. CDR3 length: 16 amino acids. Trimming left V 3 bases short and J 0 bases short, with 14 bases between. The V gene's germline CDR1 is MDHEN and CDR2 SYDVKM. This CDR3 is CASSFGRARTNYGYTF. DNA for the CDR3: TGTGCCAGCAGTTTTGGGAGGGCGCGAACTAACTATGGCTACACCTTC.

Comment on this clone: The sample has other DNA sequences that encode this CDR3 too. The chain is built from TRBV18 and TRBJ2-7; no definite D call. The CDR3 covers 13 residues. The V gene's germline CDR1 is KGHSH and CDR2 LQKENI. Trimming removed 0 bases from V and 3 bases from J, with 6 bases in between. The DNA for the CDR3 is TGTGCCAGCTCACCACCGGCCAGCTACGAGCAGTACTTC. This codes for CASSPPASYEQYF.

The rearrangement uses TRBV28 and TRBJ1-5; D is undetermined. The germline gives CDR1 MDHEN, CDR2 SYDVKM. V was shortened by 6 bases and J by 3 bases, with 18 bases between the two germline ends. The CDR3 totals 16 residues. In DNA, the CDR3 is TGTGCCAGCAGCGAGCTCACCCAGGTGCTCAATCAGCCCCAGCATTTT. It specifies CASSELTQVLNQPQHF. Supplemented by reference TRBV28 and TRBJ1-5, the full variable domain reads DVKVTQSSRYLVKRTGEKVFLECVQDMDHENMFWYRQDPGLGLRLIYFSYDVKMKEKGDIPEGYSVSREKKERFSLILESASTNQTSMYLCASSELTQVLNQPQHFGDGTRLSIL.